This TCR beta chain originates from a study of a mutant IDH1 vaccine in newly diagnosed glioma. Time point described: week 23, last vaccination. A single vaccine dose contained 300 ug of mutant IDH1 20-mer peptide, and topical imiquimod was used with it. Generated by immunoSEQ multiplex PCR, the TCRdb table keeps only in-frame clones and is missing some. The data show 30,000 to 40,000 clones, 75% to 85% seen once. Concerning this clone itself: Its antigen is currently unknown.

The origin of this receptor is a man in his forties with glioma. The sequences come from PBMCs, collected from a glioma patient whose treatment included an IDH1 peptide vaccine.

CDR3 bases: TGCGCCAGCAGCCCGCCCGGACAGGGGGCGGGCACTGAAGCTTTCTTT. Translated, it gives CASSPPGQGAGTEAFF. V is TRBV5-1 and J is TRBJ1-1, with TRBD1 identical over 11 bases. CDR3 length: 16 residues. CDR1 and CDR2 (germline): SGHRS, YFSETQ. Trimming cost V 4 bases and J 4 bases; bases outside gene matches: 9.